The next 7 T cell receptor beta chains were all read from a single sample in a study of blood T cell repertoires in COVID-19. The repertoire was sequenced with immunoSEQ multiplex PCR; TCRdb's copy has only in-frame clones and lacks some. The data contain just over 150,000 clones, roughly 85% of them singletons. Sequencing was carried out using peripheral blood. These receptors came from a human donor with acute or convalescent COVID-19. The donor label of this sample is uncertain.

CDR3 in amino acids: CASSQGQGAPLHF. In DNA form, the CDR3 reads TGTGCCAGCAGCCAAGGACAGGGCGCACCCCTCCACTTT. The V and J genes are TRBV3-1 (or the pseudogene TRBV3-2) and TRBJ1-6; 7 nucleotides match TRBD1. V shed 1 base and J 11 bases; nucleotides not matched to a gene: 2. CDR1 is LGHDT, CDR2 YNNKEL, per germline (reference sequence). This CDR3 is 13 amino acids long.

This clone was picked up a small number of times. The chain carries TRBV7-9 and TRBJ1-1; TRBD1 might be the D (6 bases). The ends were cut back, 5 bases at V and 0 bases at J, with 16 bases in the middle. The length of the CDR3 is 16 residues. Looked up from germline, CDR1 is SEHNR and CDR2 is FQNEAQ (reference sequence). This CDR3 is CASSLADGQLNTEAFF. The CDR3, as DNA: TGTGCCAGCAGCCTCGCGGATGGACAGCTGAACACTGAAGCTTTCTTT.

The chain's CDR3 is CASSEVAGEQYF. Written as DNA, the CDR3 is TGTGCCAGCAGTGAGGTAGCGGGGGAGCAGTACTTC. The chain links TRBV2 to TRBJ2-7; 8 nucleotides agree with TRBD2. CDR3 length equals 12 residues. Germline V gene data show CDR1 as SNHLY and CDR2 as FYNNEI. Trimming at V came to 3 bases and at J to 7 bases, leaving 2 bases not matched to a gene.

V usage is TRBV7-2 and J usage is TRBJ1-2; D possibly corresponds to TRBD1 (5 bases). The V and J ends lost 4 bases and 4 bases respectively, with 22 bases between them. In germline, CDR1 is SGHTA, CDR2 FQGNSA. CDR3 length equals 17 residues. CDR3 residues: CASSSPSLGQGTYGYTF. CDR3 DNA sequence: TGTGCCAGCAGCTCCCCCAGCCTGGGGCAGGGAACCTATGGCTACACCTTC. Full variable domain (remainder filled in from reference TRBV7-2 and TRBJ1-2): GAGVSQSPSNKVTEKGKDVELRCDPISGHTALYWYRQSLGQGLEFLIYFQGNSAPDKSGLPSDRFSAERTGGSVSTLTIQRTQQEDSAVYLCASSSPSLGQGTYGYTFGSGTRLTVV.

The V gene is TRBV2, the J gene TRBJ1-2; 8 nucleotides agree with TRBD1. After removal of 3 bases from V and 5 bases from J, the junction contained 2 bases not matched to a gene. The CDR3 is made up of 13 amino acids. Germline CDR1 and CDR2: SNHLY and FYNNEI. CDR3 DNA sequence: TGTGCCAGCAGTGAGACAGGGGTATATGGCTACACCTTC. Translation gives CASSETGVYGYTF.

This chain links TRBV27 with TRBJ1-1; perhaps TRBD1 as D (5 bases). V lost 4 bases and J lost 2, with 8 bases in between. This CDR3 region has 13 residues. Germline V lookup: CDR1 MNHEY, CDR2 SMNVEV (reference sequence). The CDR3 region has the DNA TGTGCCAGCAGTTGGGGCGGAAACACTGAAGCTTTCTTT. This codes for CASSWGGNTEAFF.

In DNA, the CDR3 is TGCGCCAGCAGCTTGGCCCAGGGGAGCGGCTCCTACGAGCAGTACTTC. Encoded protein: CASSLAQGSGSYEQYF. The rearrangement joins TRBV5-1 to TRBJ2-7; TRBD1 might be the D (6 bases). This CDR3 has 16 residues. V dropped 0 bases and J dropped 0 bases, with 13 bases sitting between them. Germline V CDR1 and CDR2: SGHRS, YFSETQ.